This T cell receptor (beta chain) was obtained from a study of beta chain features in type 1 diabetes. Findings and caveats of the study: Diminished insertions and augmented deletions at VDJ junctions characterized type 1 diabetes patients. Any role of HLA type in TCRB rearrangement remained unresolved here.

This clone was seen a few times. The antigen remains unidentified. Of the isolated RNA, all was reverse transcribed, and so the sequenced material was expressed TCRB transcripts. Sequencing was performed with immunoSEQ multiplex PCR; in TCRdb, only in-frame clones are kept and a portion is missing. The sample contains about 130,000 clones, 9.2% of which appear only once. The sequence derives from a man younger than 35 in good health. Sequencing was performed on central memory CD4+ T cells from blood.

CDR3 in DNA: TGTGCCAGCAGCTATAGCGGGCAAATCTACAATGAGCAGTTCTTC. This translates into CASSYSGQIYNEQFF. This sequence joins TRBV7-2 and TRBJ2-1; 7 bases are a match to TRBD2. The germline V gene encodes CDR1 SGHTA and CDR2 FQGNSA. The CDR3 loop spans 15 amino acids. Germline trimming cut 4 bases from V and 3 bases from J; bases unmatched to any gene: 6.